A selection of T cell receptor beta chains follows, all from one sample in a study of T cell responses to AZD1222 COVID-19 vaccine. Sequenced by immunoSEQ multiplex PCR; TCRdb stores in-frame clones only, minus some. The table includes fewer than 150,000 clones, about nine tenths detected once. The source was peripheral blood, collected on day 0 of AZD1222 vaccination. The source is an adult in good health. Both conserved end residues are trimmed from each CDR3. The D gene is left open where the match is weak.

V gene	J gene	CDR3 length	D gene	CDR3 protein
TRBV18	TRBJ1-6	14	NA	ASSRQETRYNSPLH
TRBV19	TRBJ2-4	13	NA	ASSFLDSGRNIQY
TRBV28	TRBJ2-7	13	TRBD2	ASSLFTSGRSEQY
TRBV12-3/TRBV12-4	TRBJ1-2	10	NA	ASSLNPYGYT
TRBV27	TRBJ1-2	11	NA	ASSFVGSEDYT
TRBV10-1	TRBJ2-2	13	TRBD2	ASSEGGEGTGELF
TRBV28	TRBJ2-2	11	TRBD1	ASRTQGTGELF
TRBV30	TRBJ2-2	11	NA	AWSRQATGELF
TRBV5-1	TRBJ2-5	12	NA	ASSLTATQETQY
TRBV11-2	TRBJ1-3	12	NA	ASSLGGLGNTIY
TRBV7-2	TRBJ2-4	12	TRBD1	ASSSSGQKNIQY
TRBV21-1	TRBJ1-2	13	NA	ASSKLGRGHFGYT
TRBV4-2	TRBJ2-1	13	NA	ASSQDSVVWGEQF
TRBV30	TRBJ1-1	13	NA	AWTSPGRLNTEAF
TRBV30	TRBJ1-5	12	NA	AWSASGGNQPQH
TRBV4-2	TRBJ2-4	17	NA	ASSQVGGSARGAKNIQY
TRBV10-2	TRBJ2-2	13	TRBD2	ASSPGTSGTGELF
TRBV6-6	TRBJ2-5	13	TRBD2	ASTLAGGRIETQY
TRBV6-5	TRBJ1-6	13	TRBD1	ASSYSRQGNSPLH
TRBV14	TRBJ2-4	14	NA	ASSQEPGPAKNIQY
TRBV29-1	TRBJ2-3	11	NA	SVIAESTDTQY
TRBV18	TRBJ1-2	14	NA	ASSTSNVFARSGYT
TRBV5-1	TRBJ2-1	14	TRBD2	ASSRTGTSGTNEQF
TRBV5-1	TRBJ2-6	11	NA	ASSFERGHVLT
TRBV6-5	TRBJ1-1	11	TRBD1	AGTGGRNTEAF
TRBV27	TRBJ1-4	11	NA	ASSLATSEKLF
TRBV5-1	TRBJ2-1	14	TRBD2	ASSLGGGSSYNEQF
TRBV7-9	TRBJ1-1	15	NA	ASSLGGWTQANTEAF
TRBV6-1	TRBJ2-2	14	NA	ASSGRQELNTGELF
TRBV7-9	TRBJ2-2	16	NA	ASSFLEYSFANTGELF
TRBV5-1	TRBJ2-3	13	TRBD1	ASSLAGTGIFTQY
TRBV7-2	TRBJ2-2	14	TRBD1	ASSLGGQANTGELF
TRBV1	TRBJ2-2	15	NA	TSSQDGLATNTGELF
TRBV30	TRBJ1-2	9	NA	AWAKALGYT
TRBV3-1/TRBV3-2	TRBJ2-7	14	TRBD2	ASSPGLAGGMYEQY
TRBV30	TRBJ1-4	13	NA	AWSVPERTNEKLF
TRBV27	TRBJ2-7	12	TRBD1	ASSLQGAFYEQY
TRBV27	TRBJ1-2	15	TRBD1	ASSSLTGESRNYGYT